Listed here are 6 T cell receptor beta chains from one sample, sequenced in a study of identical twins. TCRdb reanalysed the 5' RACE reads using MiXCR and keeps one entry per CDR3 protein. The table has 450,000 or so distinct CDR3 sequences, approximately 25% seen once. The sample also formed part of further work on T cells expressing NK-cell markers.

The material sequenced was CD4+ T cells sorted from blood. These receptors were obtained from a woman between 18 and 29 years old in good health.

This clonotype appeared a few times. The V call is TRBV30, the J call TRBJ2-7; D uncertain. The germline CDR1 and CDR2 sequences are GTSNPN and SVGIG (reference sequence). Trimming pared 4 bases from V and 1 base from J, leaving 8 bases between. The CDR3 loop spans 12 amino acids. The CDR3 DNA reads as TGTGCCTGGAAAGAGCAATCCTACGAGCAGTACTTC. It specifies CAWKEQSYEQYF.

This clonotype was counted between two and nine times. The V call is TRBV7-9, the J call TRBJ2-3; 7 bases map to TRBD2. The CDR3 sequence is 15 residues long. Germline V CDR1 and CDR2: SEHNR, FQNEAQ (reference sequence). Unmatched junction bases numbered 11, after V lost 5 bases and J lost 6 bases. CDR3 DNA sequence: TGTGCCAGCAGCCCAACCACGGGAGGAGCGGATACGCAGTATTTT. This gives the protein CASSPTTGGADTQYF.

This clonotype appeared a few times. The chain joins TRBV20-1 to TRBJ2-7; 11 bases are a match to TRBD2. Losses at the gene ends were 3 bases for V and 3 bases for J; bases not matched to a gene: 4. Germline V gene sequence: CDR1 DFQATT, CDR2 SNEGSKA (reference sequence). The CDR3 consists of 14 residues. The chain's CDR3 is CSASLAGGHYEQYF. In nucleotides, the CDR3 is TGCAGTGCTAGCCTAGCGGGGGGCCACTACGAGCAGTACTTC.

The chain is built from TRBV12-3 or TRBV12-4 and TRBJ2-7, with D hard to call. V was trimmed by 3 bases and J by 5 bases, leaving 20 bases between them. The CDR3 has 16 amino acids. Here the CDR3 DNA reads TGTGCCAGCAGTTTCGGTCGATCTATCTTTGGGGACGAGCAGTACTTC. Translation: CASSFGRSIFGDEQYF.

This clonotype was counted a few times. The chain is built from TRBV6-5 and TRBJ2-2; D not resolved. V shed 0 bases and J shed 3 bases, with 11 bases lying between them. The CDR3 is 16 amino acids. From germline, CDR1 is MNHEY and CDR2 SVGAGI. This chain's CDR3 is CASSYSILPDTGELFF. Here the CDR3 DNA reads TGTGCCAGCAGTTACTCGATTCTTCCGGACACCGGGGAGCTGTTTTTT.

This clonotype has a count of ten or more. This sequence joins TRBV27 and TRBJ2-3; 7 bases match TRBD2. The CDR3 is made up of 12 amino acids. The junction had 4 bases not matched to a gene; V was cut back by 7 bases and J by 6 bases. Per the germline V gene, CDR1 is MNHEY and CDR2 is SMNVEV (reference sequence). The CDR3 nucleotides read TGTGCCAGCATGGGGAGGGCGGATACGCAGTATTTT. It translates to CASMGRADTQYF.